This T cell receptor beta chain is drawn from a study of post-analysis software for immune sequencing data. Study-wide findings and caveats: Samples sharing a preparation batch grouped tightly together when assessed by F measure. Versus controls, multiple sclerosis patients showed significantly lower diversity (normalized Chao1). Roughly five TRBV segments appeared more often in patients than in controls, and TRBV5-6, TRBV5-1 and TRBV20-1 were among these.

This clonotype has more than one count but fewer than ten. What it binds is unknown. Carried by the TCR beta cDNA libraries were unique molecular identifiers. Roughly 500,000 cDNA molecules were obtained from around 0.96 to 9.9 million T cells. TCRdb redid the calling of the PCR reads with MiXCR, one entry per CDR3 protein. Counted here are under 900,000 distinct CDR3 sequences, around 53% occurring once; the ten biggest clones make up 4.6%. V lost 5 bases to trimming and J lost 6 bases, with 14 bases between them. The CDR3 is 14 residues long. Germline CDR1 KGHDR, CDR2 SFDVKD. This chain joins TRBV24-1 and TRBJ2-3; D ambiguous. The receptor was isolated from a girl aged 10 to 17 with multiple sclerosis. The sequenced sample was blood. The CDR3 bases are TGTGCCACCAGTGCTCCTTCCCCTCGGGATACGCAGTATTTT. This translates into CATSAPSPRDTQYF.